This TCR beta chain was identified in a study of blood T cell repertoires in COVID-19. Overall study: Both acute and convalescent COVID-19 samples were obtained from the United States, Italy and Spain. The analysed material was cDNA or gDNA that came from T cells, B-cell-depleted T cells, or PBMCs.

Patients in Seattle were enrolled during active infection, then followed longitudinally. This CDR3 is 16 amino acids long. The V gene's germline CDR1 is SGDLS and CDR2 YYNGEE. After removal of 5 bases from V and 1 base from J, the junction contained 10 bases not matched to a gene. The assay was immunoSEQ multiplex PCR, and TCRdb's table has in-frame clones only and misses some. The data hold about 190,000 clones, with over 80% observed a single time. The TCR comes from a woman aged 55-69 years with COVID-19, enrolled during active disease. This chain joins TRBV9 and TRBJ1-2; TRBD1 aligns across 8 bases. Sequencing was performed on peripheral blood. CDR3 in amino acids: CASRGLQGEGNYGYTF. Here the CDR3 DNA reads TGTGCCAGCAGGGGATTACAGGGGGAAGGTAACTATGGCTACACCTTC.